This entry lists 21 T cell receptor beta chains sequenced from one sample in a study of T cell repertoires in cytomegalovirus infection (dated by TCRdb to the late 2010s). Sequencing used an Illumina HiSeq 1500. The raw public data were reprocessed by TCRdb itself: fastp quality trimming at Q25, MiXCR clonotype calling, in-frame beta chains only. Entries are consolidated by CDR3 protein sequence, retaining the most common genes and DNA. This sample lists around 530,000 distinct CDR3 sequences; about 15% were detected once. Clones ranked in the top ten supply 20% to 30% of the sample. What was sequenced was CD8+ T cells from PBMCs. Source of these receptors: a human donor in good health (CMV status not recorded). Some clones in this sample may be carry-over from other donors' samples.

The V and J genes are TRBV29-1 and TRBJ1-2; D ambiguous. Deletions cut 0 bases from V and 8 bases from J, with 7 bases between. Germline V gene sequence: CDR1 SQVTM, CDR2 ANQGSEA. The CDR3 sequence is 11 residues long. The CDR3 sequence: CSVEDYVGYTF. The CDR3 coding sequence is TGCAGCGTTGAAGATTATGTAGGCTACACCTTC.

This clonotype was observed at least ten times. Written as DNA, the CDR3 is TGTGCCAGCAGCACAAACACAGGACAGAGCTCCTATAATTCACCCCTCCACTTT. Protein sequence: CASSTNTGQSSYNSPLHF. This sequence joins TRBV7-9 and TRBJ1-6, with D perhaps TRBD1 (6 bases). The CDR3 sequence is 18 residues long. Germline V gene sequence: CDR1 SEHNR, CDR2 FQNEAQ (reference sequence). V was trimmed by 5 bases and J by 0 bases, leaving 17 bases between them.

The chain is built from TRBV27 and TRBJ1-5; TRBD1 matches 7 bases. CDR1 is MNHEY and CDR2 is SMNVEV in the germline V gene (reference sequence). Germline trimming cut 0 bases from V and 0 bases from J; bases unmatched to any gene: 8. CDR3 size: 18 residues. The CDR3 sequence is CASSLSRQGGDSNQPQHF. DNA of the CDR3: TGTGCCAGCAGTTTATCGCGACAGGGAGGGGATAGCAATCAGCCCCAGCATTTT.

The chain recombines TRBV5-5 with TRBJ1-1; 7 bases map to TRBD1. With 4 bases clipped from V and 14 bases from J, the junction kept 17 bases outside the gene matches. In germline, CDR1 is SGHKS, CDR2 YYEKEE (reference sequence). The CDR3 has 14 residues. The CDR3 DNA is TGTGCCAGCAGCCGCAGGGGGTTGAACACTGATGCGTTCTTT. It yields the protein CASSRRGLNTDAFF.

V usage is TRBV3-1 and J usage is TRBJ2-7; 15 bases are a match to TRBD2. After removal of 3 bases from V and 4 bases from J, the junction contained 7 bases not matched to a gene. Germline V gene lookup returns CDR1 LGHDT and CDR2 YNNKEL (reference sequence). The CDR3 sequence is 17 residues long. CDR3 sequence (DNA): TGTGCCAGCAGCCACGGACTAGCGGGAGGGGGGACGTACGAGCAGTACTTC. It yields the protein CASSHGLAGGGTYEQYF.

Worth noting for this clonotype: Since a much larger clone is just one base distant, this may be a read error. Since no conserved phenylalanine or tryptophan closes the CDR3, a read error is the likely cause. The genes are TRBV7-9 and TRBJ2-7, with a possible D match to TRBD2 (6 bases). Germline lookup yields CDR1 SEHNR and CDR2 FQNEAQ (reference sequence). The V and J ends lost 5 bases and 4 bases respectively, with 9 bases between them. This CDR3 contains 12 residues. Written as DNA, the CDR3 is TGTGCCAGCAGCCCTAGCGAGTACGAGCAGTACTTA. Amino acid sequence: CASSPSEYEQYL.

Only a few counts were recorded for this clonotype. The V and J genes are TRBV9 and TRBJ2-5; D is uncertain. The V gene lost 0 bases and the J gene lost 6 bases, with 15 bases spanning the gap. The CDR3 runs 15 residues. Germline loops: CDR1 SGDLS, CDR2 YYNGEE. Written as DNA, the CDR3 is TGTGCCAGCAGCGTAGACGGAACCGCAAAACAGACCCAGTACTTC. Encoded protein: CASSVDGTAKQTQYF.

V usage is TRBV6-2 or TRBV6-3 and J usage is TRBJ1-5, with TRBD1 matching over 7 bases. From germline, CDR1 is MNHEY and CDR2 SVGEGT. The CDR3 is 13 residues long. V was clipped by 8 bases and J by 5 bases; unmatched bases: 6. Here the CDR3 reads CASPPTGYQPQHF. Written as DNA, the CDR3 is TGTGCCAGCCCACCGACAGGGTATCAGCCCCAGCATTTT.

This chain joins TRBV28 and TRBJ1-1, with D possibly matching TRBD1 (5 bases). Trimming took 3 bases from V and 0 from J, leaving 8 bases between them. Germline V gives CDR1 MDHEN, CDR2 SYDVKM. The CDR3 spans 14 residues. The chain's CDR3 is CASSFGDVNTEAFF. The DNA of the CDR3 is TGTGCCAGCAGTTTCGGGGACGTGAACACTGAAGCTTTCTTT.

The chain is built from TRBV3-1 and TRBJ2-7; TRBD2 matches at 7 bases. The germline V gene has CDR1 LGHDT and CDR2 YNNKEL (reference sequence). The CDR3 totals 13 residues. Unmatched junction bases numbered 6, after V lost 4 bases and J lost 6 bases. The CDR3 protein is CASSPGRRSEQYF. The CDR3 bases are TGTGCCAGCAGCCCCGGGAGGAGGTCCGAGCAGTACTTC.

This clonotype turned up a few times. The chain recombines TRBV4-1 with TRBJ2-3; D unresolved. There are 17 residues in the CDR3. The ends were cut back, 4 bases at V and 0 bases at J, with 17 bases in the middle. Germline CDR1 MGHRA, CDR2 YSYEKL. In DNA form, the CDR3 reads TGCGCCAGCAGCCCGATTAGGACGGAATCAAGCACAGATACGCAGTATTTT. Its protein is CASSPIRTESSTDTQYF.

This clonotype has at least ten counts. The V call is TRBV28, the J call TRBJ1-2, with 7 bases lining up with TRBD1. The CDR3 has 14 residues. In germline, CDR1 is MDHEN, CDR2 SYDVKM. The V and J ends lost 5 bases and 3 bases, in that order; junction bases with no gene match: 6. CDR3 DNA: TGTGCCAGCAGTCATACCGGGACAGACTATGGCTACACCTTC. Encoded protein: CASSHTGTDYGYTF.

The gene calls are TRBV6-2 or TRBV6-3 and TRBJ2-7; 8 bases align to TRBD1. Germline trimming cut 2 bases from V and 3 bases from J; bases unmatched to any gene: 6. CDR3 length: 15 amino acids. Germline CDR1 is MNHEY and CDR2 is SVGEGT. The CDR3 coding sequence is TGTGCCAGCAGTTACACCCCGGGACAGGACTACGAGCAGTACTTC. As protein: CASSYTPGQDYEQYF.

At least ten counts were recorded for this clonotype. The genes are TRBV10-3 and TRBJ2-1; D unclear. Germline V gene sequence: CDR1 ENHRY, CDR2 SYGVKD. The CDR3 has 14 amino acids. V was shortened by 0 bases and J by 9 bases, with 12 bases between the two germline ends. CDR3 sequence: CAISESQGFREQFF. The CDR3 bases are TGTGCCATCAGTGAGTCCCAAGGGTTTCGTGAGCAGTTCTTC.

This clonotype was detected ten times or more. The chain is built from TRBV5-6 and TRBJ2-1; D is uncertain. Between the trimmed V and J ends, which lost 4 bases and 8 bases, there was a span of 19 bases. CDR1 and CDR2 from the germline V gene are SGHDT and YYEEEE. This CDR3 contains 15 residues. CDR3 residues: CASSTTRMPLDEQFF. For the CDR3, the DNA is TGTGCCAGCAGCACTACCAGGATGCCGTTGGATGAGCAGTTCTTC.

The chain has TRBV20-1 and TRBJ2-3, with TRBD2 identical over 10 bases. The CDR3 is 18 amino acids. Germline V lookup: CDR1 DFQATT, CDR2 SNEGSKA (reference sequence). The trim removed 6 bases at V and 1 base at J, leaving 16 bases unmatched. Here the CDR3 reads CSALDWDDTSGGTDTQYF. CDR3 sequence (DNA): TGCAGTGCCTTGGACTGGGACGACACTAGCGGGGGCACAGATACGCAGTATTTT.

The chain recombines TRBV20-1 with TRBJ2-7; 8 bases fit TRBD1. The CDR3 is 14 residues long. Germline V gene sequence: CDR1 DFQATT, CDR2 SNEGSKA (reference sequence). V shed 4 bases and J 2 bases; nucleotides not matched to a gene: 7. The CDR3 spells CSATSRDRTYEQYF. The CDR3 region has the DNA TGCAGTGCTACTTCCCGGGACAGGACCTACGAGCAGTACTTC.

There are many counts of this clonotype. This chain joins TRBV7-6 and TRBJ2-3; TRBD2 agrees at 7 bases. The CDR3 totals 18 residues. The ends lost 5 bases at V and 4 bases at J; junction bases unmatched: 18. The germline gives CDR1 SGHVS, CDR2 FNYEAQ. The CDR3 spells CASSHRQEEEREADTQYF. The CDR3 DNA follows: TGTGCCAGCAGCCACCGCCAGGAGGAAGAGCGGGAAGCAGATACGCAGTATTTT.

This clonotype was detected a few times. The chain carries TRBV7-9 and TRBJ2-2; no definite D call. Trimming took 6 bases from V and 0 from J, leaving 8 bases between them. The CDR3 contains 14 residues. The germline V gene has CDR1 SEHNR and CDR2 FQNEAQ (reference sequence). The CDR3 region is CASRGTTNTGELFF. CDR3 nucleotide sequence: TGTGCCAGCAGGGGAACAACGAACACCGGGGAGCTGTTTTTT.

The rearrangement links TRBV27 to TRBJ1-1; 8 positions match TRBD1. This CDR3 spans 17 amino acids. The V gene end was trimmed by 4 bases and the J gene end by 3 bases; junction bases not matched to a gene: 13. CDR1 is MNHEY, CDR2 SMNVEV, per germline (reference sequence). CDR3 loop: CASSSTGQGMEDTEAFF. DNA for the CDR3: TGTGCCAGCAGTTCCACCGGACAGGGAATGGAGGACACTGAAGCTTTCTTT.

This clonotype was observed many times. The chain carries TRBV28 and TRBJ2-3, with TRBD2 matching 10 bases. The CDR3 extends over 17 amino acids. Unmatched junction bases numbered 10, after V lost 3 bases and J lost 4 bases. The germline CDR1 and CDR2 sequences are MDHEN and SYDVKM. The CDR3 bases are TGTGCCAGCAGTTTTCAGCGGGAGGGCCCCGGCGCAGATACGCAGTATTTT. Translation gives CASSFQREGPGADTQYF.